These 16 T cell receptor beta chains came from one sample sequenced in a study of blood T cell repertoires in COVID-19. Generated by immunoSEQ multiplex PCR, the TCRdb table keeps only in-frame clones and is missing some. The table lists roughly 200,000 clones, 70% to 90% of them singletons. The sequenced material came from PBMCs or T cells enriched from blood (not recorded which). The source of these receptors is a woman aged 25 to 39 who had been exposed to COVID-19.

This clone is a singleton in its sample. The V gene is TRBV24-1, the J gene TRBJ1-2; no firm D call. Looked up from germline, CDR1 is KGHDR and CDR2 is SFDVKD. V gave up 9 bases and J gave up 3 bases, with 19 bases separating them. The CDR3 covers 15 residues. The CDR3: CATSHGKGLDYGYTF. The CDR3 DNA follows: TGTGCCACCTCCCACGGGAAAGGACTTGACTATGGCTACACCTTC.

The genes are TRBV3-1 (or the pseudogene TRBV3-2) and TRBJ2-3; D perhaps matches TRBD2 (5 bases). CDR3 size: 16 residues. V gave up 4 bases and J gave up 1 base, with 15 bases separating them. CDR1 is LGHDT and CDR2 is YNNKEL in the germline V gene (reference sequence). CDR3 loop: CASSLRVGRGTDTQYF. The CDR3 DNA reads TGTGCCAGCAGCCTTAGGGTAGGGCGGGGCACAGATACGCAGTATTTT.

This clone has more than one count but fewer than ten. The chain recombines TRBV11-3 with TRBJ2-1; 7 bases are shared with TRBD2. The V and J ends lost 5 bases and 2 bases, in that order; junction bases with no gene match: 9. This CDR3 has 16 residues. Germline CDR1 is SGHNT and CDR2 is YENEEA. For the CDR3, the DNA is TGTGCCAGCAGCACCCCGGGAGGTCTTACCTACAATGAGCAGTTCTTC. This translates into CASSTPGGLTYNEQFF.

The chain employs TRBV10-2 and TRBJ1-1, with TRBD1 matching 8 bases. CDR3 size: 14 residues. Losses at the gene ends were 6 bases for V and 0 bases for J; bases not matched to a gene: 3. Per the germline V gene, CDR1 is WSHSY and CDR2 is SAAADI. CDR3 region: CASRAGGMNTEAFF. The CDR3 DNA follows: TGCGCCAGCAGAGCAGGGGGCATGAACACTGAAGCTTTCTTT.

The rearrangement joins TRBV9 to TRBJ1-2; tentatively, D is TRBD1 (5 bases). V was clipped by 0 bases and J by 4 bases, with 13 bases between them. Germline assignment: CDR1 SGDLS and CDR2 YYNGEE. The CDR3 sequence is 15 residues long. CDR3 protein: CASSVGGDPGYGYTF. The CDR3 region has the DNA TGTGCCAGCAGCGTAGGGGGCGACCCTGGCTATGGCTACACCTTC. The variable domain in full, completed from reference TRBV9 and TRBJ1-2, reads DSGVTQTPKHLITATGQRVTLRCSPRSGDLSVYWYQQSLDQGLQFLIQYYNGEERAKGNILERFSAQQFPDLHSELNLSSLELGDSALYFCASSVGGDPGYGYTFGSGTRLTVV.

The rearrangement links TRBV6-1 to TRBJ2-2, with 8 bases aligning to TRBD1. V gave up 0 bases and J gave up 6 bases; unmatched junction bases: 9. CDR1 MNHNS and CDR2 SASEGT come from the germline V gene. The CDR3 totals 17 residues. The CDR3 DNA reads as TGTGCCAGCAGTGAAGCAGCCGGCAGGGGGCGTCCCGGGGAGCTGTTTTTT. Its protein product is CASSEAAGRGRPGELFF.

This chain joins TRBV9 and TRBJ1-2; D not resolved. This CDR3 contains 12 residues. CDR1 is SGDLS and CDR2 is YYNGEE in the germline V gene. V lost 5 bases to trimming and J lost 0 bases, with 5 bases between them. The CDR3 DNA sequence: TGTGCCAGCAGGGGCTCTAACTATGGCTACACCTTC. Translation gives CASRGSNYGYTF.

The V and J genes are TRBV5-6 and TRBJ1-1, with 11 bases fitting TRBD1. CDR1 is SGHDT, CDR2 YYEEEE, per germline. This CDR3 has 16 amino acids. The junction had 15 bases not matched to a gene; V was cut back by 4 bases and J by 10 bases. This CDR3 is CASSGMDRGLDLGAFF. In DNA, the CDR3 is TGTGCCAGCAGCGGAATGGACAGGGGGCTTGATCTAGGAGCTTTCTTT.

V and J are TRBV5-1 and TRBJ1-2, with TRBD1 identical over 10 bases. J was trimmed by 7 bases and V by 0 bases; bases with no gene match: 3. Germline V CDR1 and CDR2: SGHRS, YFSETQ. The CDR3 is 14 residues long. CDR3 bases: TGCGCCAGCAGCTTGGCCCGGACAGGGGGTGGCTACACCTTC. Translated: CASSLARTGGGYTF.

V gene TRBV15 combines with J gene TRBJ1-6; possible D gene TRBD1, 6 bases. The germline V and J ends were trimmed by 0 bases and 9 bases, with 18 bases remaining between them. This CDR3 is built from 17 residues. Germline V CDR1 and CDR2: LNHNV, YYDKDF (reference sequence). The CDR3 DNA reads TGTGCCACCAGCAGAGATCAACAGGGCCTTTGGTTTTCACCCCTCCACTTT. Its protein product is CATSRDQQGLWFSPLHF.

The CDR3 here is CASSSTGPHSNQPQHF. The CDR3 bases are TGTGCCAGCAGTTCGACAGGGCCCCATAGCAATCAGCCCCAGCATTTT. The chain has TRBV6-5 and TRBJ1-5; 7 bases are shared with TRBD1. The CDR3 spans 16 residues. V dropped 4 bases and J dropped 0; count of bases not matched to a gene: 6. CDR1 and CDR2 from the germline V gene are MNHEY and SVGAGI.

The rearrangement links TRBV3-1 (or the pseudogene TRBV3-2) to TRBJ2-1; 10 bases fit TRBD2. The CDR3 contains 13 residues. Trimming took 4 bases from V and 13 from J; bases not matched to a gene: 7. The germline V gene has CDR1 LGHDT and CDR2 YNNKEL (reference sequence). CDR3 residues: CASSPVAGGPQFF. The CDR3 DNA sequence: TGTGCCAGCAGCCCCGTAGCGGGGGGACCTCAGTTCTTC.

This chain uses TRBV30 with TRBJ1-5, with TRBD1 identical over 8 bases. With 2 bases clipped from V and 7 bases from J, the junction kept 13 bases outside the gene matches. This CDR3 contains 16 residues. Germline-derived CDR1 and CDR2 are GTSNPN and SVGIG (reference sequence). The CDR3 bases are TGTGCCTGGAGTAATCCAGGGGGCGCGGAACGGCAGCCCCAGCATTTT. This encodes CAWSNPGGAERQPQHF.

This chain links TRBV28 with TRBJ2-5, with 10 bases that match TRBD2. Germline V gives CDR1 MDHEN, CDR2 SYDVKM. V dropped 7 bases and J dropped 5; count of bases not matched to a gene: 4. This CDR3 contains 13 residues. The CDR3 reads CASKPSGGETQYF. The CDR3 DNA follows: TGTGCCAGCAAGCCTAGCGGGGGTGAGACCCAGTACTTC. The complete variable domain, with remaining parts taken from reference TRBV28 and TRBJ2-5, reads DVKVTQSSRYLVKRTGEKVFLECVQDMDHENMFWYRQDPGLGLRLIYFSYDVKMKEKGDIPEGYSVSREKKERFSLILESASTNQTSMYLCASKPSGGETQYFGPGTRLLVL.

V gene TRBV27 combines with J gene TRBJ2-1; 7 bases line up with TRBD2. Germline V lookup: CDR1 MNHEY, CDR2 SMNVEV (reference sequence). Trimming cost V 2 bases and J 0 bases; bases outside gene matches: 4. The CDR3 runs to 16 residues. The CDR3 coding sequence is TGTGCCAGCAGTTTACCCAGGGAGGGCTCCTACAATGAGCAGTTCTTC. Its translation: CASSLPREGSYNEQFF.

The chain is built from TRBV11-2 and TRBJ2-3, with D tentatively TRBD2 (5 bases). In germline, CDR1 is SGHAT, CDR2 FQNNGV. The V and J ends lost 5 bases and 11 bases respectively, with 23 bases between them. The CDR3 loop spans 15 amino acids. CDR3 protein: CASSKYPPPGIQQYF. CDR3 bases: TGTGCCAGCAGCAAATATCCGCCGCCCGGGATTCAGCAGTATTTT.